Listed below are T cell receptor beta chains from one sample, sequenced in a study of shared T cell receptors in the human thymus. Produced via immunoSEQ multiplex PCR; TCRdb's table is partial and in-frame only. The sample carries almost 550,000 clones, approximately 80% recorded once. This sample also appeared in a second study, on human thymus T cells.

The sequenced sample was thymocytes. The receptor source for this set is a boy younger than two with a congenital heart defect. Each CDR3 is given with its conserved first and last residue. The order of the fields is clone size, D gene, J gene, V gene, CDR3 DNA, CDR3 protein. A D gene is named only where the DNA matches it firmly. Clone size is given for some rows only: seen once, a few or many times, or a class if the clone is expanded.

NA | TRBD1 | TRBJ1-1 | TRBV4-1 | TGCGCCAGCAGCTCCGGGACAGGGGGCATGGGCACTGAAGCTTTCTTT | CASSSGTGGMGTEAFF
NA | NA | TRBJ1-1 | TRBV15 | TGTGCCACCAGCAGAGTTCTTATACTACAGAACACTGAAGCTTTCTTT | CATSRVLILQNTEAFF
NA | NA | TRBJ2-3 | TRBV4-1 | TGCGCCAGCAGCGGACGGGAAGCCTCAGATACGCAGTATTTT | CASSGREASDTQYF
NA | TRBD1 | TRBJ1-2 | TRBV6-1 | TGTGCCAGCAGTGTACCCGGACAGGGCCTAATCTATGGCTACACCTTC | CASSVPGQGLIYGYTF
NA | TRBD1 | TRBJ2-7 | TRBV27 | TGTGCCAGCAGCCCCGGGACAGGGACCCCCTACGAGCAGTACTTC | CASSPGTGTPYEQYF
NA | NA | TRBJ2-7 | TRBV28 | TGTGCCAGCAGCGGCGGCAGATTAATCTTTTCCTACGAGCAGTACTTC | CASSGGRLIFSYEQYF
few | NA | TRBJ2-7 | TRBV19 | TGTGCCAGTAGTATAGGAGGGGAGCAGTACTTC | CASSIGGEQYF
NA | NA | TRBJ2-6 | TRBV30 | TGTGCTTCACAGGCGGGGGCCTCTGGGGCCAACGTCCTGACTTTC | CASQAGASGANVLTF
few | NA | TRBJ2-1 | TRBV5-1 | TGCGCCAGCAGCTTCGAGGGGAGGTTCAACGATGAGCAGTTCTTC | CASSFEGRFNDEQFF
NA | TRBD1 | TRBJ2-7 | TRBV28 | TGTGCCAGCAGTTTATACAGGGGGCCAAATATCTACGAGCAGTACTTC | CASSLYRGPNIYEQYF
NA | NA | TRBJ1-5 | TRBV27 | TGTGCCAGCAGGGGGGGACGGAATCAGCCCCAGCATTTT | CASRGGRNQPQHF
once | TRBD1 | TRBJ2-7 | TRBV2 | TGTGCCAGCAGTCACCGGGACAGGGATTACGAGCAGTACTTC | CASSHRDRDYEQYF
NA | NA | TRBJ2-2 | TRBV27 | TGTGCCAGCAGTCCTTCTTCTGGCGGCGGGGAGCTGTTTTTT | CASSPSSGGGELFF
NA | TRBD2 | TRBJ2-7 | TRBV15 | TGTGCCACCAGCAGCCCCGGACTAGCCCCCTACGAGCAGTACTTC | CATSSPGLAPYEQYF
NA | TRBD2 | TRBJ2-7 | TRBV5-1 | TGCGCCAGCAGCCGAGGACTAGCGGGAGTCGGCGAGCAGTACTTC | CASSRGLAGVGEQYF
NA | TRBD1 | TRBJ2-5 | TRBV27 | TGTGCCAGCAGTATTTTGAGACAGGGGGGAGAGACCCAGTACTTC | CASSILRQGGETQYF
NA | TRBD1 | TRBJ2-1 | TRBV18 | TGTGCCAGCTCAACCCGGGACAGGGAAATTTACAATGAGCAGTTCTTC | CASSTRDREIYNEQFF
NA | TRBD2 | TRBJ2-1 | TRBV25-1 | TGTGCCAGCACCTTGGGGGGGAACAATGAGCAGTTCTTC | CASTLGGNNEQFF
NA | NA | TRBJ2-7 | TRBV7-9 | TGTGCCAGCACCTTGACCGGGAGCAACGCCTACGAGCAGTACTTC | CASTLTGSNAYEQYF
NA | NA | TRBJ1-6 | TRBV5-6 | TGTGCCAGCAGCTGCCGGGGGTACTATAATTCACCCCTCCACTTT | CASSCRGYYNSPLHF
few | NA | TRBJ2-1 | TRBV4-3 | TGCGCCAGCAGCCACTACTCAGGCTCCTACAATGAGCAGTTCTTC | CASSHYSGSYNEQFF
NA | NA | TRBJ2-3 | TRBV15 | TGTGCCACCAGCAGGAGGGACTCGTTCACAGATACGCAGTATTTT | CATSRRDSFTDTQYF
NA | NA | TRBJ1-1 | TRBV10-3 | TGTGCCATCAGTCTCCTGGGGGGTGAAGCTTTCTTT | CAISLLGGEAFF
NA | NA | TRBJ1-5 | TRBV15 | TGTGCCACCAGCTCCGCCGACAGACACAATCAGCCCCAGCATTTT | CATSSADRHNQPQHF
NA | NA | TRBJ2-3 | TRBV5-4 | TGTGCCAGCAGCTCGGTCCATACAGATACGCAGTATTTT | CASSSVHTDTQYF
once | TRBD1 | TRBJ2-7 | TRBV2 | TGTGCCAGCAGCTTAAGGGACAGGGCTTCTTACGAGCAGTACTTC | CASSLRDRASYEQYF
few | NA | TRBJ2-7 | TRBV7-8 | TGTGCCAGCAGCTTATATCGCAGGGCCTACGAGCAGTACTTC | CASSLYRRAYEQYF
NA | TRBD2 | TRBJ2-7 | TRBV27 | TGTGCCAGCAGTACCAAGCGGGAGGGCCACGAGCAGTACTTC | CASSTKREGHEQYF
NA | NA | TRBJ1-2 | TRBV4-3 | TGCGCCAGCAGCCAATGGGTCAGGAAAAACTATGGCTACACCTTC | CASSQWVRKNYGYTF
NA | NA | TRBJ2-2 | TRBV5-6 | TGTGCCAGCAGCTTGGTAGTAGCGGTTAACACCGGGGAGCTGTTTTTT | CASSLVVAVNTGELFF
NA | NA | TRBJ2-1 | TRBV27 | TGTGCCAGCAGTAGCGGTCCGACTCGCTCCTACAATGAGCAGTTCTTC | CASSSGPTRSYNEQFF
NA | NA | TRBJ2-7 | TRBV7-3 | TGTGCCAGCAGCTTGGGGGCCGAGCAGTACTTC | CASSLGAEQYF